This passage covers 8 T cell receptor beta chains from one sample sequenced in a study of CD8 T cells in Susac syndrome. Reverse transcription of about 0.5 to 1 ug RNA used random hexamers. From the immunoSEQ multiplex PCR reads, TCRdb called clonotypes with MiXCR, one entry per CDR3 protein. The data show about 160,000 distinct CDR3 sequences, 94% seen once. Material: CD4+ T cells from PBMCs. The receptors were sampled from a human donor with multiple sclerosis.

V is TRBV7-2 and J is TRBJ2-7; 7 bases are a match to TRBD2. Germline V gives CDR1 SGHTA, CDR2 FQGNSA. With 3 bases clipped from V and 3 bases from J, the junction kept 8 bases outside the gene matches. This CDR3 region has 15 residues. CDR3 sequence: CASSFGLGYNYEQYF. CDR3 in DNA: TGTGCCAGCAGCTTCGGACTAGGATACAACTACGAGCAGTACTTC.

A note on this clonotype: No DNA is shown, since the ends of the CDR3 on it are uncertain; the CDR3 is the one TCRdb lists. This chain connects TRBV12-2 to TRBJ1-3; the table calls TRBD1, which could not be checked here. TRBV12-2 has pseudogene status. The CDR3 length is 14 residues, termini included. CDR3 region: CARVLRGKETPYIF.

The chain employs TRBV11-1 and TRBJ1-3; 7 bases map to TRBD1. This CDR3 contains 20 residues. CDR1 is SGHAT, CDR2 FQDESV, per germline (reference sequence). V was pared by 4 bases and J by 0 bases, with 18 bases of the junction left unmatched. The chain's CDR3 is CASSSLRDSLYTISGNTIYF. DNA for the CDR3: TGTGCCAGCAGCTCACTCCGGGACAGCCTTTACACTATCTCTGGAAACACCATATATTTT.

The rearrangement uses TRBV12-3 or TRBV12-4 and TRBJ1-5; D is ambiguous. The CDR3 length is 14 residues. V was pared by 3 bases and J by 4 bases, with 10 bases between. The CDR3 DNA reads TGTGCCAGCAGTTTCGGGCAGGATAATCAGCCCCAGCATTTT. It is translated as CASSFGQDNQPQHF.

This clonotype is a singleton in its sample. This rearrangement joins TRBV2 to TRBJ2-5, with D possibly matching TRBD2 (5 bases). V lost 5 bases and J lost 7, with 8 bases in between. This CDR3 region has 11 residues. CDR1 and CDR2 from the germline V gene are SNHLY and FYNNEI. The CDR3 is CASSTRGTQYF. The CDR3 DNA reads as TGTGCCAGCAGTACCCGGGGGACCCAGTACTTC.

This sequence joins TRBV29-1 and TRBJ2-3, with D uncertain. Germline V gene data show CDR1 as SQVTM and CDR2 as ANQGSEA. The ends were cut back, 0 bases at V and 0 bases at J, with 4 bases in the middle. The CDR3 runs 13 residues. The CDR3 DNA reads TGCAGCGTTGAAGAGTTTAGCACAGATACGCAGTATTTT. Residues: CSVEEFSTDTQYF.

The chain employs TRBV5-1 and TRBJ2-7; D not certain. CDR1 is SGHRS, CDR2 YFSETQ, per germline. CDR3 size: 12 residues. Trimming shortened V by 0 bases and J by 2 bases, and 3 bases separated the two germline ends. CDR3 nucleotides: TGCGCCAGCAGCTTGGTTGCCTACGAGCAGTACTTC. It encodes CASSLVAYEQYF.

The chain couples TRBV13 to TRBJ2-7; the match to TRBD2 covers 9 bases. The V gene's germline CDR1 is PRHDT and CDR2 FYEKMQ (reference sequence). V gave up 4 bases and J gave up 5 bases; unmatched junction bases: 9. The CDR3 is made up of 15 amino acids. The CDR3 region is CASSYRGLAGDEQYF. The CDR3 region has the DNA TGTGCCAGCAGCTACCGGGGATTAGCGGGAGACGAGCAGTACTTC.